This T cell receptor beta chain was sequenced during a study of yellow fever vaccine responses in identical twins. Study results and caveats: In identical twins, vaccine T cell responses appeared partly shared and partly individual.

One entry per CDR3 protein results from TCRdb running MiXCR on the RT-PCR reads. In the table there are some 9,900 distinct CDR3 sequences, less than 85% of which are singletons. V lost 4 bases and J lost 6, with 10 bases in between. Germline assignment: CDR1 SNHLY and CDR2 FYNNEI. The CDR3 has 13 residues. This clonotype was detected only a few times. Its matching antigen is unknown. The source is a woman under 30 who received the yellow fever vaccine. The chain employs TRBV2 and TRBJ1-5; the D gene is possibly TRBD1 (5 bases). The sequencing used T cells from blood (PBMCs), unsorted or a sorted subset (not recorded which), collected before or after yellow fever vaccination (not recorded which). In nucleotides, the CDR3 is TGTGCCAGCAGTGGGCAGGGCTTTCAGCCCCAGCATTTT. This translates into CASSGQGFQPQHF. The variable domain in full, completed from reference TRBV2 and TRBJ1-5, reads EPEVTQTPSHQVTQMGQEVILRCVPISNHLYFYWYRQILGQKVEFLVSFYNNEISEKSEIFDDQFSVERPDGSNFTLKIRSTKLEDSAMYFCASSGQGFQPQHFGDGTRLSIL.